The entry below gives a single TCR beta chain sequence along with its context. Sequencing used immunoSEQ multiplex PCR; TCRdb keeps in-frame clones, though not all of them. Among more than 85,000 clones listed, 65% to 90% were seen once. CDR3 length: 14 amino acids. V lost 6 bases to trimming and J lost 4 bases; unmatched junction nucleotides: 6. The V gene's germline CDR1 is MNHEY and CDR2 SMNVEV (reference sequence). This record comes from a study of T cell responses to AZD1222 COVID-19 vaccine. Study in general: Second-dose schedules of about 4 or about 12 weeks were combined.

Sequenced material: peripheral blood, taken on day 0 of AZD1222 vaccination. The chain uses TRBV27 and TRBJ1-2; TRBD1 agrees at 9 bases. This receptor was obtained from an adult in good health. The CDR3 DNA reads as TGTGCCAGCAGCCGGGACAGGGCGGGCTATGGCTACACCTTC. This sequence encodes CASSRDRAGYGYTF.